This passage covers 22 T cell receptor beta chains from one sample sequenced in a study of cytomegalovirus exposure and HLA in healthy donors. The PCR employed 60 Vbeta primers together with 13 Jbeta primers. Repertoires were generated with immunoSEQ multiplex PCR, while TCRdb's copy carries only in-frame clones and drops some. The profile shows around 100,000 clones, roughly 85% of them singletons. What was sequenced was PBMCs. These receptors originate from a man in his fifties or sixties in good health and CMV-seropositive.

This chain joins TRBV5-4 and TRBJ2-7; weak D call: TRBD2 (6 bases). The germline CDR1 and CDR2 sequences are SGHNT and YYREEE (reference sequence). Trimming took 1 base from V and 0 from J, leaving 11 bases between them. The CDR3 has 15 residues. The CDR3 DNA is TGTGCCAGCAGCTTGAGGGAGGTCAACTCCTACGAGCAGTACTTC. This translates into CASSLREVNSYEQYF.

This clone came up once. V gene TRBV5-4 combines with J gene TRBJ2-5, with 9 positions matching TRBD2. TRBJ2-7 matches the DNA end more closely, so the J call is doubtful. The length of the CDR3 is 16 residues. Germline assignment: CDR1 SGHNT and CDR2 YYREEE (reference sequence). Written as DNA, the CDR3 is TGTGCCAGCAGCCCCGCGGGGGGGGCCCTGGTCTACGAGCAGTACTTC. It specifies CASSPAGGALVYEQYF.

This clone has more than one count but fewer than ten. The rearrangement uses TRBV6-5 and TRBJ1-2; D not certain. The ends were cut back, 5 bases at V and 7 bases at J, with 14 bases in the middle. The germline gives CDR1 MNHEY, CDR2 SVGAGI. The CDR3 runs 13 residues. The CDR3 sequence is CASSRGISLGYTF. The CDR3 bases are TGTGCCAGCAGTAGAGGGATCTCTCTTGGCTACACCTTC.

The chain combines TRBV5-8 with TRBJ2-5; D unresolved. The CDR3 covers 15 residues. V lost 0 bases to trimming and J lost 10 bases, with 19 bases between them. Germline V gene data show CDR1 as SGHTS and CDR2 as YDEGEE. Here the CDR3 reads CASSLEVPGWSDQYF. In DNA, the CDR3 is TGTGCCAGCAGCTTGGAGGTCCCGGGTTGGTCGGACCAGTACTTC.

In its sample, this clone was seen once. The V and J genes are TRBV27 and TRBJ1-1, with D perhaps matching TRBD1 (5 bases). The CDR3 totals 12 residues. Trimming removed 8 bases at V and 0 bases at J, with 7 bases between. Germline V gene data show CDR1 as MNHEY and CDR2 as SMNVEV (reference sequence). CDR3 coding DNA: TGTGCCAGCGGGGGGGTGAACACTGAAGCTTTCTTT. It translates to CASGGVNTEAFF.

The CDR3 protein is CASSVGGSYNSPLHF. CDR3 DNA: TGTGCCAGCTCCGTCGGGGGGTCCTATAATTCACCCCTCCACTTT. This chain joins TRBV18 and TRBJ1-6, with a possible D match to TRBD1 (5 bases). The V and J ends lost 6 bases and 1 base respectively, with 10 bases between them. This CDR3 region has 15 residues. Germline V gene data show CDR1 as KGHSH and CDR2 as LQKENI.

This chain connects TRBV6-5 to TRBJ2-1; perhaps TRBD1 as D (5 bases). CDR3 length equals 16 residues. V lost 0 bases, J lost 2 bases, and 11 bases lay in between. Germline lookup yields CDR1 MNHEY and CDR2 SVGAGI. In DNA, the CDR3 is TGTGCCAGCAGTTACTCACGAGACAGTCCCTACAATGAGCAGTTCTTC. As protein: CASSYSRDSPYNEQFF.

The chain couples TRBV7-3 to TRBJ2-1; D possibly corresponds to TRBD2 (5 bases). Trimming left V 6 bases short and J 6 bases short, with 12 bases between. Germline CDR1 is SGHTA and CDR2 is FQGTGA. The CDR3 totals 13 residues. The CDR3 reads CASSMDSGNEQFF. CDR3 nucleotides: TGTGCCAGCAGTATGGACTCGGGCAATGAGCAGTTCTTC. Combining the CDR3 with reference TRBV7-3 and TRBJ2-1 gives the whole variable domain GAGVSQTPSNKVTEKGKYVELRCDPISGHTALYWYRQSLGQGPEFLIYFQGTGAADDSGLPNDRFFAVRPEGSVSTLKIQRTERGDSAVYLCASSMDSGNEQFFGPGTRLTVL.

The rearrangement joins TRBV11-2 to TRBJ1-5; the match to TRBD1 covers 9 bases. This CDR3 contains 16 residues. The trim removed 6 bases at V and 5 bases at J, leaving 11 bases unmatched. Germline assignment: CDR1 SGHAT and CDR2 FQNNGV. CDR3 protein: CASSLGAGQGYQPQHF. In nucleotides, the CDR3 is TGTGCCAGCAGTTTGGGGGCGGGACAGGGTTATCAGCCCCAGCATTTT.

The rearrangement uses TRBV11-2 and TRBJ2-3; 9 bases match TRBD1. Germline V gives CDR1 SGHAT, CDR2 FQNNGV. CDR3 size: 16 residues. The J segment lost 6 bases and the V segment lost 5 bases, leaving 12 bases of the junction unmatched. The CDR3 is CASSPRTGEVRDTQYF. CDR3 in DNA: TGTGCCAGCAGCCCCCGGACAGGGGAGGTTAGGGATACGCAGTATTTT.

The CDR3 reads CASSTLGNQPQHF. In DNA, the CDR3 is TGTGCCAGCAGCACTCTGGGCAATCAGCCCCAGCATTTT. The rearrangement links TRBV7-8 to TRBJ1-5; no clear D gene. Germline values: CDR1 SGHVS, CDR2 FQNEAQ. Trimming shortened V by 5 bases and J by 2 bases, and 7 bases separated the two germline ends. The CDR3 extends over 13 amino acids.

This chain uses TRBV27 with TRBJ2-7; D is perhaps TRBD1 (6 bases). There are 14 residues in the CDR3. V was trimmed by 5 bases and J by 2 bases, leaving 13 bases between them. Per the germline V gene, CDR1 is MNHEY and CDR2 is SMNVEV (reference sequence). CDR3 sequence reads: CASSPTGNTYEQYF. Here the CDR3 DNA reads TGTGCCAGCAGTCCCACAGGGAATACCTACGAGCAGTACTTC.

This chain joins TRBV7-9 and TRBJ1-4; D is unresolved. Germline CDR1 is SEHNR and CDR2 is FQNEAQ (reference sequence). Trimming shortened V by 5 bases and J by 0 bases, and 13 bases separated the two germline ends. This CDR3 has 16 amino acids. The CDR3 loop is CASSAAYRATNEKLFF. The DNA of the CDR3 is TGTGCCAGCAGCGCTGCCTACCGAGCAACTAATGAAAAACTGTTTTTT.

CDR3 sequence reads: CASSYSPDGATEAFF. DNA for the CDR3: TGTGCCAGCAGTTACTCACCGGATGGGGCCACTGAAGCTTTCTTT. This rearrangement joins TRBV6-6 to TRBJ1-1; maybe TRBD1 (5 bases). Germline CDR1 MNHNY, CDR2 SVGAGI (reference sequence). The CDR3 contains 15 residues. V gave up 0 bases and J gave up 4 bases, with 12 bases separating them.

The rearrangement joins TRBV9 to TRBJ2-5; 12 bases are a match to TRBD2. The V gene end was trimmed by 2 bases and the J gene end by 5 bases; junction bases not matched to a gene: 4. Germline loops: CDR1 SGDLS, CDR2 YYNGEE. There are 15 residues in the CDR3. CDR3 bases: TGTGCCAGCAGCGTGTCTAGCGGGGGGGTGGAGACCCAGTACTTC. The encoded protein is CASSVSSGGVETQYF.

The V call is TRBV12-5, the J call TRBJ2-2; 7 nucleotides agree with TRBD2. The germline V gene has CDR1 LGHNT and CDR2 FRNRAP. V trimming: 0 bases; J trimming: 3 bases; junction bases outside the gene matches: 7. The CDR3 has 17 residues. This CDR3 reads CASGLVQASGYTGELFF. The CDR3 DNA sequence: TGTGCTAGTGGTTTGGTACAGGCTAGCGGTTACACCGGGGAGCTGTTTTTT.

CDR3 protein: CASSQPGLLETQYF. The CDR3 DNA follows: TGCGCCAGCAGCCAACCGGGACTTCTCGAGACCCAGTACTTC. The gene calls are TRBV4-1 and TRBJ2-5, with D possibly being TRBD2 (6 bases). Germline assignment: CDR1 MGHRA and CDR2 YSYEKL. This CDR3 contains 14 residues. With 2 bases removed from V and 5 bases from J, the gap between germline ends came to 12 bases.

V and J are TRBV28 and TRBJ2-3; 10 bases are shared with TRBD2. This CDR3 is 15 amino acids long. V trimming: 5 bases; J trimming: 4 bases; junction bases outside the gene matches: 6. Germline V gives CDR1 MDHEN, CDR2 SYDVKM. DNA of the CDR3: TGTGCCAGCAGTCCACTAGCGGGGTTTGCAGATACGCAGTATTTT. This gives the protein CASSPLAGFADTQYF.

The table lists this clone with a few counts. The rearrangement uses TRBV4-3 and TRBJ1-5, with no clear D. The V and J ends lost 1 base and 1 base respectively, with 11 bases between them. The CDR3 sequence is 16 residues long. Germline V gives CDR1 LGHNA, CDR2 YSLEER. CDR3 loop: CASSQGGEMSNQPQHF. CDR3 DNA sequence: TGCGCCAGCAGCCAAGGGGGAGAGATGAGCAATCAGCCCCAGCATTTT.

The chain recombines TRBV19 with TRBJ2-5, with TRBD2 matching over 9 bases. The J call may be in error: the DNA end matches TRBJ2-7 better. The V gene's germline CDR1 is LNHDA and CDR2 SQIVND (reference sequence). The CDR3 has 15 residues. CDR3 sequence (DNA): TGTGCCAGTAGTTGGCGGCGGGGGGGCATCTACGAGCAGTACTTC. Translating it yields CASSWRRGGIYEQYF.

V is TRBV27 and J is TRBJ1-5; 7 bases line up with TRBD1. V lost 3 bases and J lost 0; bases outside the gene matches: 5. CDR1 is MNHEY and CDR2 is SMNVEV in the germline V gene (reference sequence). The CDR3 consists of 16 residues. CDR3 in DNA: TGTGCCAGCAGTTTCCCCGACAGGGATAGCAATCAGCCCCAGCATTTT. Its protein is CASSFPDRDSNQPQHF.

The genes are TRBV2 and TRBJ1-2; D is unresolved. This CDR3 is 16 amino acids long. Germline lookup yields CDR1 SNHLY and CDR2 FYNNEI. V was shortened by 2 bases and J by 8 bases, with 21 bases between the two germline ends. The CDR3 protein is CASSERFAILPRGYTF. CDR3 coding DNA: TGTGCCAGCAGTGAACGTTTCGCCATACTCCCGCGGGGCTACACCTTC.